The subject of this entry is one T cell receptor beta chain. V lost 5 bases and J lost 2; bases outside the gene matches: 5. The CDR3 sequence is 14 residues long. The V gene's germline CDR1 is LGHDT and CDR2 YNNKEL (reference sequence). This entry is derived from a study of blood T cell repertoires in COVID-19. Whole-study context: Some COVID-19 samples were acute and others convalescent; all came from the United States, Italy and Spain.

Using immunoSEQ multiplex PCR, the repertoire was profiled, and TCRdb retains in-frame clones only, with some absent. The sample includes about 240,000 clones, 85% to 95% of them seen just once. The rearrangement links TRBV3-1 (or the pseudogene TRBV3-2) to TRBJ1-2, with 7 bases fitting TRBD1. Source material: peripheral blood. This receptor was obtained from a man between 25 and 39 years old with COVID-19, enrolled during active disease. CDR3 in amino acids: CASSYRGSNYGYTF. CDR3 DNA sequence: TGTGCCAGCAGCTACAGGGGATCGAACTATGGCTACACCTTC.